The rows below give T cell receptor beta chains drawn from one sample of a study of graft-versus-host responses after intestinal transplantation. These receptors' antigens are unknown. Measured with immunoSEQ multiplex PCR; TCRdb has only the in-frame clones, and not every one. Here the sample spans about 85,000 clones, approximately 90% being singletons. Sample: unstimulated CD8+ T cells sorted from spleen or lymph node cells, taken before transplant. The receptor source for this set is a human donor who was the organ donor for an intestinal transplant. The CDR3 runs from the conserved cysteine through the conserved F or W. Each record gives: J gene, clone size, V gene, D gene, CDR3 protein, CDR3 DNA. A D gene is named only where the DNA matches it firmly. Expanded clones are given a class, and other clones once, few, many or no size at all.

>TRBJ2-1|NA|TRBV5-4|NA
CASSLARTVNNEQFF
TGTGCCAGCAGCTTGGCCCGGACAGTAAACAATGAGCAGTTCTTC
>TRBJ1-4|NA|TRBV5-4|NA
CASSPSEAVGEKLFF
TGTGCCAGCAGCCCTTCCGAGGCTGTGGGGGAAAAACTGTTTTTT
>TRBJ2-1|NA|TRBV15|TRBD1
CATSTPGQDFNEQFF
TGTGCCACCAGCACGCCGGGACAGGACTTCAATGAGCAGTTCTTC
>TRBJ2-7|NA|TRBV7-9|NA
CASSPDKPYEQYF
TGTGCCAGCAGCCCGGACAAACCCTACGAGCAGTACTTC
>TRBJ1-2|NA|TRBV28|TRBD1
CASRGREGAGYTF
TGTGCCAGCAGGGGGAGGGAGGGGGCGGGCTACACCTTC
>TRBJ2-1|NA|TRBV4-1|NA
CASSQRQYNEQFF
TGCGCCAGCAGCCAAAGACAATACAATGAGCAGTTCTTC
>TRBJ1-1|NA|TRBV4-1|NA
CASSHLGITEAFF
TGCGCCAGCAGCCATTTAGGGATCACTGAAGCTTTCTTT
>TRBJ2-3|once|TRBV27|NA
CASSLYPGADLFTDTQYF
TGTGCCAGCAGTTTATATCCGGGGGCCGACCTCTTCACAGATACGCAGTATTTT
>TRBJ2-1|NA|TRBV6-1|NA
CASRDSLRYNEQFF
TGTGCCAGCAGGGACAGCCTACGGTACAATGAGCAGTTCTTC
>TRBJ2-1|NA|TRBV5-1|NA
CASSLVLADEQFF
TGCGCCAGCAGCTTGGTACTAGCTGATGAGCAGTTCTTC
>TRBJ1-6|NA|TRBV6-6|NA
CASNDRPSYNSPLHF
TGTGCCAGCAATGACAGGCCCTCCTATAATTCACCCCTCCACTTT
>TRBJ1-5|NA|TRBV11-2|TRBD1
CASSSGGQPQHF
TGTGCCAGCAGCTCAGGGGGTCAGCCCCAGCATTTT
>TRBJ2-1|NA|TRBV5-1|TRBD1
CASCNLDRGAYNEQFF
TGCGCCAGCTGTAACCTAGACAGGGGTGCCTACAATGAGCAGTTCTTC
>TRBJ2-5|few|TRBV5-6|TRBD1
CASSLVGQGRGETQYF
TGTGCCAGCAGCTTGGTGGGACAGGGGCGTGGGGAGACCCAGTACTTC
>TRBJ2-1|NA|TRBV5-1|TRBD2
CASSLEAGDAYNEQFF
TGCGCCAGCAGCTTGGAAGCGGGAGACGCCTACAATGAGCAGTTCTTC
>TRBJ1-2|NA|TRBV4-2|NA
CASGPNGNGYTF
TGTGCCAGCGGCCCCAACGGGAACGGCTACACCTTC
>TRBJ2-1|NA|TRBV19|NA
CASSMGGANNEQFF
TGTGCCAGTAGTATGGGTGGGGCAAACAATGAGCAGTTCTTC
>TRBJ2-3|NA|TRBV5-5|TRBD2
CASSSGTSGTDTQYF
TGTGCCAGCAGCTCCGGGACTAGCGGGACAGATACGCAGTATTTT
>TRBJ1-3|NA|TRBV7-6|TRBD1
CASSRDRGNTIYF
TGTGCCAGCAGCCGGGACAGGGGAAACACCATATATTTT
>TRBJ2-7|NA|TRBV20-1|NA
CSARDNYEQYF
TGCAGTGCAAGGGACAACTACGAGCAGTACTTC
>TRBJ2-2|NA|TRBV9|TRBD1
CASSVDLRGRDTGELFF
TGTGCCAGCAGCGTAGATCTCAGGGGGCGAGATACCGGGGAGCTGTTTTTT
>TRBJ2-3|NA|TRBV2|TRBD1
CASRETGVADTQYF
TGTGCCAGCAGGGAGACAGGGGTCGCAGATACGCAGTATTTT
>TRBJ1-5|NA|TRBV19|NA
CASSHDGYNQPQHF
TGTGCCAGTAGCCATGACGGCTACAATCAGCCCCAGCATTTT
>TRBJ1-1|NA|TRBV10-2|TRBD1
CASWDSLNTEAFF
TGCGCCAGCTGGGACAGCTTGAACACTGAAGCTTTCTTT
>TRBJ2-7|NA|TRBV5-1|NA
CASRGGGTYEQYF
TGCGCCAGCAGGGGGGGCGGAACCTACGAGCAGTACTTC
>TRBJ2-3|NA|TRBV19|NA
CASSIEGGASTDTQYF
TGTGCCAGTAGTATAGAGGGGGGCGCAAGCACAGATACGCAGTATTTT
>TRBJ2-7|NA|TRBV11-2|TRBD2
CASSLYGTSGSYEQYF
TGTGCCAGCAGCCTATACGGGACTAGCGGGAGCTACGAGCAGTACTTC
>TRBJ1-2|NA|TRBV13|NA
CASSLRDTSNYGYTF
TGTGCCAGCAGCTTAAGGGACACTTCTAACTATGGCTACACCTTC
>TRBJ2-1|NA|TRBV19|NA
CASSLGGPYNEQFF
TGTGCCAGTAGTTTGGGGGGCCCCTACAATGAGCAGTTCTTC
>TRBJ2-7|NA|TRBV4-1|NA
CASSQWFRGYEQYF
TGCGCCAGCAGCCAATGGTTCCGAGGTTACGAGCAGTACTTC
>TRBJ2-3|NA|TRBV5-5|TRBD2
CASSLEKASGSADTQYF
TGTGCCAGCAGCTTGGAGAAGGCTAGCGGGAGCGCAGATACGCAGTATTTT
>TRBJ2-1|few|TRBV19|TRBD2
CASSTTFTSGEYNEQFF
TGTGCCAGTAGCACCACTTTCACTAGCGGGGAATACAATGAGCAGTTCTTC
>TRBJ1-2|NA|TRBV5-1|NA
CASSVFGYGGYTF
TGCGCCAGCAGCGTGTTCGGGTACGGTGGCTACACCTTC
>TRBJ1-1|NA|TRBV19|TRBD1
CASSPTRGQGAYTEAFF
TGTGCCAGTAGTCCCACCAGGGGACAGGGGGCTTACACTGAAGCTTTCTTT
>TRBJ2-1|NA|TRBV7-3|TRBD1
CASSFQGQGDNEQFF
TGTGCCAGCAGCTTTCAGGGACAGGGGGACAATGAGCAGTTCTTC
>TRBJ2-7|once|TRBV2|NA
CASETGGAGLISYEQYF
TGTGCCAGCGAAACTGGGGGGGCCGGTCTTATATCCTACGAGCAGTACTTC
>TRBJ2-3|few|TRBV10-3|TRBD2
CAISLLAGGLTDTQYF
TGTGCCATCAGCCTACTAGCGGGGGGACTCACAGATACGCAGTATTTT
>TRBJ2-7|NA|TRBV5-5|NA
CASIPRGGWAYEQYF
TGTGCCAGCATCCCCCGGGGCGGGTGGGCATACGAGCAGTACTTC
>TRBJ1-1|NA|TRBV4-1|NA
CASSQGGVVAEAFF
TGCGCCAGCAGCCAAGGAGGGGTTGTTGCTGAAGCTTTCTTT
>TRBJ1-2|NA|TRBV27|NA
CASSLDTNYGYTF
TGTGCCAGCAGTCTGGACACGAACTATGGCTACACCTTC
>TRBJ1-1|NA|TRBV6-1|NA
CASRSGQTEAFF
TGTGCCAGCAGGTCTGGACAGACTGAAGCTTTCTTT